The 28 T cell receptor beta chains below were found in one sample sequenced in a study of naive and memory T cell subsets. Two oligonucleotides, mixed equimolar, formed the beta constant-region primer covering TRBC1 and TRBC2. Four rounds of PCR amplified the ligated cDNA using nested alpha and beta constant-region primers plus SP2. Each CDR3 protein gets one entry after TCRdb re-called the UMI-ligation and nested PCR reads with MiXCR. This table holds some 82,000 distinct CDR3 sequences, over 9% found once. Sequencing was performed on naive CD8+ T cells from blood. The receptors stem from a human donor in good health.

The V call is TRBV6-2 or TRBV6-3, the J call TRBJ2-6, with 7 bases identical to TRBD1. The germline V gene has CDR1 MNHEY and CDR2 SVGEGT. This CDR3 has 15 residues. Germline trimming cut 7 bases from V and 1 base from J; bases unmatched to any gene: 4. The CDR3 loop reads CASTWDRSGANVLTF. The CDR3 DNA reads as TGTGCCAGCACTTGGGACAGATCTGGGGCCAACGTCCTGACTTTC.

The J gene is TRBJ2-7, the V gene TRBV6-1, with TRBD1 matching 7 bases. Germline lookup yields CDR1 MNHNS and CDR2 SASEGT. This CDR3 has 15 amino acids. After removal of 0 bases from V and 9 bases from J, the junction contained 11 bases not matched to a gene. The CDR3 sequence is CASSEAGWTGDGQYF. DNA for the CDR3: TGTGCCAGCAGTGAAGCAGGGTGGACAGGTGATGGGCAGTACTTC.

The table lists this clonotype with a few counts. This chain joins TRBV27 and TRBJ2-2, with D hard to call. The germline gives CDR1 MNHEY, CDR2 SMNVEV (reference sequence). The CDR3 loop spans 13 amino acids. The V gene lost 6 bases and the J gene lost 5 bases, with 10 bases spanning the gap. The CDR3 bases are TGTGCCAGCAGCATATGGAGAACCGGGGAGCTGTTTTTT. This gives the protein CASSIWRTGELFF.

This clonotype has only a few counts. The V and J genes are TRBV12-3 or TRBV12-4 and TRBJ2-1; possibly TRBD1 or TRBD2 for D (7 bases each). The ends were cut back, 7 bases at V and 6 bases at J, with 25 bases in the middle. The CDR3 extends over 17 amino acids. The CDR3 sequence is CASTRGEGTGGVNEQFF. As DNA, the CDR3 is TGTGCCAGCACCAGGGGGGAGGGGACTGGAGGAGTCAATGAGCAGTTCTTC.

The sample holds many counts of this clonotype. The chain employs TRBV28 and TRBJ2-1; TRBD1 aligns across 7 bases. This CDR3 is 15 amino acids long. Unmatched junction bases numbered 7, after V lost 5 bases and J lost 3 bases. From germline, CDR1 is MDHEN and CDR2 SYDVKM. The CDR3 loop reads CASSASGTVYNEQFF. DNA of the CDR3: TGTGCCAGCAGTGCATCCGGGACAGTCTACAATGAGCAGTTCTTC. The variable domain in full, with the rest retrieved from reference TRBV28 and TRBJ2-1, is DVKVTQSSRYLVKRTGEKVFLECVQDMDHENMFWYRQDPGLGLRLIYFSYDVKMKEKGDIPEGYSVSREKKERFSLILESASTNQTSMYLCASSASGTVYNEQFFGPGTRLTVL.

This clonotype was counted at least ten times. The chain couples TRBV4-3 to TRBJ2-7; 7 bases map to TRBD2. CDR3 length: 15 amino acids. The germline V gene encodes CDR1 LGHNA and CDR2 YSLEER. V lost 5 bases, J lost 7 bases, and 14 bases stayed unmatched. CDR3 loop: CASSVAAGEGREQYF. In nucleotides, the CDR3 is TGCGCCAGCAGCGTCGCCGCGGGAGAAGGGCGTGAGCAGTACTTC.

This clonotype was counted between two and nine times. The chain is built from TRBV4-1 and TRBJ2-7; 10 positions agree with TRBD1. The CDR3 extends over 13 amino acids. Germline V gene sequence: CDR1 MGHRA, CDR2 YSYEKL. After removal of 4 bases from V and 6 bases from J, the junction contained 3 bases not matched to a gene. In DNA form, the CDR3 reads TGCGCCAGCAGCCCGGGACAGGGGACCGAGCAGTACTTC. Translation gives CASSPGQGTEQYF.

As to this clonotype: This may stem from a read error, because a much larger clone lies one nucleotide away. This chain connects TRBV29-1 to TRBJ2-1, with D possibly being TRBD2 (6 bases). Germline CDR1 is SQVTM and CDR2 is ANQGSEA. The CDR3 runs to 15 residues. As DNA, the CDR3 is TGCAGCGTTGAGGGGTCCGGGAGCTCCTACGATGAGCAGTTCTTC. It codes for CSVEGSGSSYDEQFF.

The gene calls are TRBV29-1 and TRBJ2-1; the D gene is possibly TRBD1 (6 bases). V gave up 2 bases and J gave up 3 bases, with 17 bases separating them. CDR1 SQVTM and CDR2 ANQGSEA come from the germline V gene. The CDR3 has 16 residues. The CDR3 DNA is TGCAGCGTTGAAACAGGGCCCTCCCAAATCTACAATGAGCAGTTCTTC. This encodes CSVETGPSQIYNEQFF.

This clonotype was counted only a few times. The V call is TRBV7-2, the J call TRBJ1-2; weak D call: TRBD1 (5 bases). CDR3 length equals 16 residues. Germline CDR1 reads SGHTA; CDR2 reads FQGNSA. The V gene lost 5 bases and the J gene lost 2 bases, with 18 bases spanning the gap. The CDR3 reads CASSPTRGGENYGYTF. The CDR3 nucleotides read TGTGCCAGCAGCCCGACCCGGGGGGGTGAGAACTATGGCTACACCTTC.

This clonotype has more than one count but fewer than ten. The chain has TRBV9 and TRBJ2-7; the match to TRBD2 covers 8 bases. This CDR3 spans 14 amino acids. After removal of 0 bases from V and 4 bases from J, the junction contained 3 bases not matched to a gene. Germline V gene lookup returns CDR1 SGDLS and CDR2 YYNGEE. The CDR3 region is CASSVGAGDYEQYF. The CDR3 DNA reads TGTGCCAGCAGCGTAGGAGCGGGAGATTACGAGCAGTACTTC.

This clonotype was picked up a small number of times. For the CDR3, the DNA is TGCGCCAGCAGCTCAAAGACAGGCGGGGAGCAGTACTTC. Encoded protein: CASSSKTGGEQYF. The rearrangement joins TRBV5-1 to TRBJ2-7; TRBD1 might be the D (6 bases). The CDR3 is 13 amino acids. From germline, CDR1 is SGHRS and CDR2 YFSETQ. V shed 3 bases and J shed 7 bases, with 14 bases lying between them.

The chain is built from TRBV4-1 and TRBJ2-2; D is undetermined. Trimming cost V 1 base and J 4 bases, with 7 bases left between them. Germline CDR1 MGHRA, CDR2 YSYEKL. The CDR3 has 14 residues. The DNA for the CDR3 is TGCGCCAGCAGCCAAGGGCCACTCACCGGGGAGCTGTTTTTT. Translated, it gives CASSQGPLTGELFF.

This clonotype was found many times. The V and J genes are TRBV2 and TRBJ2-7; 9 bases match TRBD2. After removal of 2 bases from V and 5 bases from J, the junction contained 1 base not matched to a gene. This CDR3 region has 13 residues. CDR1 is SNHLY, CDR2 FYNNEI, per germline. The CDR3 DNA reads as TGTGCCAGCAGTGAACTAGCGGGAAACGAGCAGTACTTC. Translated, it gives CASSELAGNEQYF.

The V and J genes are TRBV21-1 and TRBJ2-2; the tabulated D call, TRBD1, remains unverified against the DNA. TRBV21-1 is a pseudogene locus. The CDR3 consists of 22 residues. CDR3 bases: TGTGCCAGCAGCCTCACGATTTTATGTTTGGGCAGGGGGCATCAAGTCACCGGGGAGCTGTTTTTT. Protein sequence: CASSLTILCLGRGHQVTGELFF.

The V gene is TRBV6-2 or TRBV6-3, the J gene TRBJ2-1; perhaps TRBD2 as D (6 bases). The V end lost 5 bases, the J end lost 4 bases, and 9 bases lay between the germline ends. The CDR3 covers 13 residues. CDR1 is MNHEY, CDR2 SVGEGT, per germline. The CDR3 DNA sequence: TGTGCCAGCAGTCTGCGGGGTTACAATGAGCAGTTCTTC. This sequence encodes CASSLRGYNEQFF.

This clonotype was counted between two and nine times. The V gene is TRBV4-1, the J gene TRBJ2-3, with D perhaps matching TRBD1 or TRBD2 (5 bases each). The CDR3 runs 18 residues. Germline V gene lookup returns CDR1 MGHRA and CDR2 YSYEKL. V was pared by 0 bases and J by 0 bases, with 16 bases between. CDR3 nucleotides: TGCGCCAGCAGCCAAGATTATTGGGGGAGAGATAGCACAGATACGCAGTATTTT. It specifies CASSQDYWGRDSTDTQYF.

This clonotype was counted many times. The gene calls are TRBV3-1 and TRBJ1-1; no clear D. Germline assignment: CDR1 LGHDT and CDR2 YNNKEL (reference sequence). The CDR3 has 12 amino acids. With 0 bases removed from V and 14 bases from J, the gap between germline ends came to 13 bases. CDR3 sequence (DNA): TGTGCCAGCAGCCAAGATATATGGAACACATTCTTT. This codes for CASSQDIWNTFF.

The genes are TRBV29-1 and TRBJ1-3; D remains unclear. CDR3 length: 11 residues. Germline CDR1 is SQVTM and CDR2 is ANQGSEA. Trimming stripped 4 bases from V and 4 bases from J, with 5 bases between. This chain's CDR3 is CSVVEGNTIYF. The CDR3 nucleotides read TGCAGCGTTGTTGAGGGAAACACCATATATTTT.

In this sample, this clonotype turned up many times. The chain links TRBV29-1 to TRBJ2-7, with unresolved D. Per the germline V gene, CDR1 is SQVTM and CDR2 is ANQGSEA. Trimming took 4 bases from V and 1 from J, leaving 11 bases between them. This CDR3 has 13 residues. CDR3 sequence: CSVVSMNSYEQYF. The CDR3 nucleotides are TGCAGCGTTGTCAGCATGAATTCCTACGAGCAGTACTTC.

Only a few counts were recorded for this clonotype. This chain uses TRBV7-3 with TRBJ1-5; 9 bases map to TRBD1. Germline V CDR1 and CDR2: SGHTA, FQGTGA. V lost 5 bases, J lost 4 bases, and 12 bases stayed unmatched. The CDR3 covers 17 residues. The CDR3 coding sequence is TGTGCCAGCAGCCCGAGGTGGAGGGACAGGGATAATCAGCCCCAGCATTTT. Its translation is CASSPRWRDRDNQPQHF.

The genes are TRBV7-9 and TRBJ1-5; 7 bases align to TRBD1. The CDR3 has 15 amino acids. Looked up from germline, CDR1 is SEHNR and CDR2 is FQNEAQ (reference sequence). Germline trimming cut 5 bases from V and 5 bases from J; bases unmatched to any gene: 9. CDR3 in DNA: TGTGCCAGCAGCCCCGGGACAGAGTCTGATCAGCCCCAGCATTTT. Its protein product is CASSPGTESDQPQHF.

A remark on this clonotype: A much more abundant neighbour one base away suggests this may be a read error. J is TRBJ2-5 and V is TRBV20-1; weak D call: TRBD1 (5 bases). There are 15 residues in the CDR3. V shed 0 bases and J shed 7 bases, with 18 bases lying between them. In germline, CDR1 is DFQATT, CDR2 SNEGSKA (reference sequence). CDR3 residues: CSARDLNRFEGTQYF. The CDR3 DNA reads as TGCAGTGCTAGAGACCTTAACAGGTTCGAAGGGACCCAGTACTTC.

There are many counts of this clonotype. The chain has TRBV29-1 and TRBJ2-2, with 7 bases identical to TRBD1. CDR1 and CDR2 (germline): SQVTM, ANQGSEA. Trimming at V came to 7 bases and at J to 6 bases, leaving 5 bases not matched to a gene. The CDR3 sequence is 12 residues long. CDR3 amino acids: CSADRAPGELFF. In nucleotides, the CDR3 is TGCAGCGCCGACAGGGCCCCCGGGGAGCTGTTTTTT.

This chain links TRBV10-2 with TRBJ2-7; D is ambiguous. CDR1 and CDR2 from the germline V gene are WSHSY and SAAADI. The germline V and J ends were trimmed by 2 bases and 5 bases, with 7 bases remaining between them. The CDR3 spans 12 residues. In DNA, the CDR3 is TGCGCCAGCAGTGAGACGGCAGACGAGCAGTACTTC. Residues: CASSETADEQYF.

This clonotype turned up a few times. In DNA, the CDR3 is TGTGCCAGCAGTTACGAGGGACAGTATGAAAAACTGTTTTTT. It specifies CASSYEGQYEKLFF. This chain links TRBV6-6 with TRBJ1-4, with 7 nucleotides matching TRBD1. The CDR3 is 14 amino acids. In germline, CDR1 is MNHNY, CDR2 SVGAGI (reference sequence). V lost 2 bases to trimming and J lost 6 bases; unmatched junction nucleotides: 3.

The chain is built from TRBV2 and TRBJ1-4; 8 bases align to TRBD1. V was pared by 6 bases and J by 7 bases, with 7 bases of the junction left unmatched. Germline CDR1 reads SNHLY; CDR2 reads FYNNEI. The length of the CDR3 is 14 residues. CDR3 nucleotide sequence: TGTGCCAGCAGGGACAGGGCATCGAGTGAAAAACTGTTTTTT. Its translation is CASRDRASSEKLFF.

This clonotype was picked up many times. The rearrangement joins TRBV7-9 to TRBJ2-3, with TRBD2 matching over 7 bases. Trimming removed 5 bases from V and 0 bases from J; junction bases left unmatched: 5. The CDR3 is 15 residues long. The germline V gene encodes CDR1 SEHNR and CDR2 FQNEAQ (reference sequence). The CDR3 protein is CASSPSGSSTDTQYF. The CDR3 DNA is TGTGCCAGCAGCCCTAGCGGCAGTAGCACAGATACGCAGTATTTT.